This T cell receptor (beta chain) was identified during a study of T cell changes during pregnancy in multiple sclerosis. Libraries were prepared by immunoSEQ multiplex PCR; TCRdb keeps only in-frame clonotypes and omits some of them. The sample includes 30,000 to 45,000 clones, nearly 95% of them seen just once. This material consisted of CD4+ T cells from peripheral blood mononuclear cells, taken after pregnancy. This TCR was recovered from a female donor in good health, enrolled as a control in a pregnancy study.

CDR3 coding DNA: TGTGCCAGCAGCTCACAGGGGGCCGCCTACGAGCAGTACTTC. Its protein is CASSSQGAAYEQYF. V gene TRBV11-2 combines with J gene TRBJ2-7; 9 bases agree with TRBD1. Germline V gene sequence: CDR1 SGHAT, CDR2 FQNNGV. The CDR3 extends over 14 amino acids. J gave up 2 bases and V 4 bases, and 3 bases lay outside the gene matches.